The 21 T cell receptor beta chains listed next were all sequenced from one sample in a study of Tregs in tolerant kidney transplant recipients (dated by TCRdb to between 2018 and 2020). The sample's time point label, decoded: 6 months after combined kidney and bone marrow transplant. The transplants used related donors along with nonmyeloablative bone marrow transplantation, and in the human trials mixed chimerism was transient. Library creation used the immunoSEQ multiplex PCR assay. Sourced from immuneACCESS, this table was stored by TCRdb with only in-frame sequences that have V and J called. A share of the clones is absent; for the studies checked, an unresolved V gene accounts for under half, and the remainder has no known explanation. In all, the sample holds approximately 60,000 clones, and about 90% of those were seen once. The top ten clonotypes cover 3.5% to 4.5% of the sample. The sample here was CD4+ T cells from blood (PBMCs), taken 6 months after the transplant. The source is a human patient who received a combined kidney and bone marrow transplant. After a transplant, some T cells may have been passed on by the graft donor.

The chain employs TRBV25-1 and TRBJ2-5, with 8 bases fitting TRBD1. The CDR3 consists of 14 residues. Germline V lookup: CDR1 MGHDK, CDR2 SYGVNS. After removal of 4 bases from V and 3 bases from J, the junction contained 4 bases not matched to a gene. The CDR3 protein is CASSARDRKETQYF. CDR3 nucleotides: TGTGCCAGCAGTGCCCGGGACAGGAAAGAGACCCAGTACTTC.

The chain links TRBV11-2 to TRBJ1-5; D gene unclear. This CDR3 is built from 13 residues. Looked up from germline, CDR1 is SGHAT and CDR2 is FQNNGV. V gave up 1 base and J gave up 6 bases, with 7 bases separating them. The CDR3 DNA reads as TGTGCCAGCAGCTTAGTAGGGAGTCAGCCCCAGCATTTT. Residues: CASSLVGSQPQHF. Looking up the rest from reference TRBV11-2 and TRBJ1-5 gives the full variable domain: EAGVAQSPRYKIIEKRQSVAFWCNPISGHATLYWYQQILGQGPKLLIQFQNNGVVDDSQLPKDRFSAERLKGVDSTLKIQPAKLEDSAVYLCASSLVGSQPQHFGDGTRLSIL.

The chain joins TRBV4-2 to TRBJ1-1, with 8 bases aligning to TRBD1. J lost 8 bases, V lost 2 bases, and 1 base had no gene match. The CDR3 is 12 amino acids. Looked up from germline, CDR1 is LGHNA and CDR2 is YNFKEQ. The CDR3 protein is CASSQNRGEAFF. The CDR3 bases are TGTGCCAGCAGCCAAAACAGGGGGGAAGCTTTCTTT.

This clone was detected once. V usage is TRBV4-3 and J usage is TRBJ2-7; maybe TRBD2 (6 bases). The CDR3 has 19 amino acids. Trimming removed 2 bases from V and 2 bases from J, with 25 bases in between. Germline values: CDR1 LGHNA, CDR2 YSLEER. The CDR3, as DNA: TGCGCCAGCAGCCAACAATATCCGTTTGCGGGGAGTCGGACCTACGAGCAGTACTTC. The encoded protein is CASSQQYPFAGSRTYEQYF.

The chain couples TRBV4-1 to TRBJ1-4; tentatively, D is TRBD1 (5 bases). This CDR3 has 15 amino acids. V was clipped by 0 bases and J by 7 bases, with 12 bases between them. Germline V gene data show CDR1 as MGHRA and CDR2 as YSYEKL. This chain's CDR3 is CASSQEGRSTEKLFF. CDR3 bases: TGCGCCAGCAGCCAAGAGGGGCGGTCGACTGAAAAACTGTTTTTT.

The chain employs TRBV5-1 and TRBJ1-2, with 8 nucleotides matching TRBD1. CDR1 and CDR2 from the germline V gene are SGHRS and YFSETQ. CDR3 length equals 12 residues. Trimming at V came to 4 bases and at J to 10 bases, leaving 6 bases not matched to a gene. The CDR3 spells CASSPGTGPYTF. CDR3 sequence (DNA): TGCGCCAGCAGCCCCGGGACAGGCCCCTACACCTTC.

The chain couples TRBV19 to TRBJ1-2, with 8 bases matching TRBD1. The CDR3 runs 17 residues. V lost 7 bases to trimming and J lost 2 bases; unmatched junction nucleotides: 15. The germline gives CDR1 LNHDA, CDR2 SQIVND (reference sequence). The CDR3 coding sequence is TGTGCCAGTAAGTTCCGCAGGGGGCAAGAGGGAAACTATGGCTACACCTTC. Its translation is CASKFRRGQEGNYGYTF.

The chain combines TRBV2 with TRBJ1-1, with unresolved D. Germline V gene lookup returns CDR1 SNHLY and CDR2 FYNNEI. The length of the CDR3 is 14 residues. The V end lost 6 bases, the J end lost 3 bases, and 14 bases lay between the germline ends. The DNA for the CDR3 is TGTGCCAGCAGCCTCTTGAGACTGGACACTGAAGCTTTCTTT. Amino acid sequence: CASSLLRLDTEAFF.

The genes are TRBV7-3 and TRBJ2-7, with TRBD2 matching over 8 bases. The CDR3 is 14 amino acids. The V and J ends lost 5 bases and 2 bases, in that order; junction bases with no gene match: 5. The V gene's germline CDR1 is SGHTA and CDR2 FQGTGA. In nucleotides, the CDR3 is TGTGCCAGCAGCCCGTCGGGGGGGCCCTACGAGCAGTACTTC. The encoded protein is CASSPSGGPYEQYF.

The chain has TRBV5-1 and TRBJ2-4, with 8 bases fitting TRBD2. Germline V gene lookup returns CDR1 SGHRS and CDR2 YFSETQ. The junction had 8 bases not matched to a gene; V was cut back by 2 bases and J by 1 base. The CDR3 loop spans 17 amino acids. CDR3 protein: CASSFEQGGGAKNIQYF. In nucleotides, the CDR3 is TGCGCCAGCAGCTTTGAACAGGGCGGGGGGGCCAAAAACATTCAGTACTTC.

CDR3 nucleotide sequence: TGTGCCAGCAGCCAAGAGGGAGGCGGGGGTGAGCAGTTCTTC. Residues: CASSQEGGGGEQFF. The chain carries TRBV4-2 and TRBJ2-1, with 7 bases lining up with TRBD2. The trim removed 0 bases at V and 9 bases at J, leaving 5 bases unmatched. This CDR3 spans 14 amino acids. Looked up from germline, CDR1 is LGHNA and CDR2 is YNFKEQ.

V usage is TRBV5-1 and J usage is TRBJ2-5; D is undetermined. V lost 0 bases, J lost 5 bases, and 11 bases lay in between. CDR1 and CDR2 from the germline V gene are SGHRS and YFSETQ. CDR3 length equals 14 residues. CDR3 sequence: CASSLAEPQETQYF. DNA of the CDR3: TGCGCCAGCAGCTTGGCCGAACCGCAGGAGACCCAGTACTTC. The full variable domain, in which reference TRBV5-1 and TRBJ2-5 provide the parts outside the CDR3, is KAGVTQTPRYLIKTRGQQVTLSCSPISGHRSVSWYQQTPGQGLQFLFEYFSETQRNKGNFPGRFSGRQFSNSRSEMNVSTLELGDSALYLCASSLAEPQETQYFGPGTRLLVL.

V is TRBV2 and J is TRBJ2-7, with D possibly being TRBD2 (5 bases). The CDR3 runs to 14 residues. V lost 7 bases to trimming and J lost 5 bases, with 18 bases between them. In germline, CDR1 is SNHLY, CDR2 FYNNEI. For the CDR3, the DNA is TGTGCCAGCACGGCGTTGGGTTTGGGAGACGAGCAGTACTTC. Translated, it gives CASTALGLGDEQYF.

CDR3 in amino acids: CASSPGLAPHEQYF. The DNA of the CDR3 is TGTGCCAGCTCACCGGGACTTGCCCCACACGAGCAGTACTTC. This chain joins TRBV18 and TRBJ2-7; a possible D gene is TRBD2 (6 bases). The CDR3 has 14 amino acids. From germline, CDR1 is KGHSH and CDR2 LQKENI. The V gene lost 3 bases and the J gene lost 5 bases, with 14 bases spanning the gap.

In this sample, this clone is medium-sized. This chain joins TRBV6-5 and TRBJ1-2; D unresolved. The CDR3 loop spans 15 amino acids. Germline V gives CDR1 MNHEY, CDR2 SVGAGI. V lost 6 bases and J 4 bases, leaving 18 bases between the germline ends. CDR3 in DNA: TGTGCCAGCAGCTCGGAGTTTAGGTCTGCCTATGGCTACACCTTC. Its protein is CASSSEFRSAYGYTF.

V usage is TRBV7-2 and J usage is TRBJ2-2, with D maybe TRBD1 (7 bases). Germline CDR1 is SGHTA and CDR2 is FQGNSA. V dropped 3 bases and J dropped 5 bases, with 13 bases sitting between them. The CDR3 is 15 amino acids. The DNA of the CDR3 is TGTGCCAGCAGCTTGCAGGGGGGCCAGACCGGGGAGCTGTTTTTT. It encodes CASSLQGGQTGELFF.

V gene TRBV27 combines with J gene TRBJ2-3; D possibly corresponds to TRBD2 (6 bases). The germline gives CDR1 MNHEY, CDR2 SMNVEV (reference sequence). The V gene lost 5 bases and the J gene lost 2 bases, with 20 bases spanning the gap. CDR3 size: 17 residues. CDR3 region: CASSPSELRLLTDTQYF. For the CDR3, the DNA is TGTGCCAGCAGTCCTAGCGAACTTAGACTACTCACAGATACGCAGTATTTT.

The chain joins TRBV12-5 to TRBJ1-1; D possibly corresponds to TRBD1 (6 bases). V dropped 0 bases and J dropped 7 bases, with 33 bases sitting between them. This CDR3 region has 21 residues. Germline CDR1 LGHNT, CDR2 FRNRAP. In nucleotides, the CDR3 is TGTGCTAGTGGTTTGGTTCTGGGGGTTTGGCAGGGACATAACAACGGACATGAAGCTTTCTTT. It yields the protein CASGLVLGVWQGHNNGHEAFF.

The chain links TRBV15 to TRBJ2-2, with D possibly being TRBD2 (5 bases). The CDR3 runs 14 residues. Between the trimmed V and J ends, which lost 11 bases and 0 bases, there was a span of 13 bases. Germline V gene data show CDR1 as LNHNV and CDR2 as YYDKDF (reference sequence). This CDR3 is CAARKLANTGELFF. In nucleotides, the CDR3 is TGTGCCGCGAGAAAACTAGCGAACACCGGGGAGCTGTTTTTT. Combining the CDR3 with reference TRBV15 and TRBJ2-2 gives the whole variable domain DAMVIQNPRYQVTQFGKPVTLSCSQTLNHNVMYWYQQKSSQAPKLLFHYYDKDFNNEADTPDNFQSRRPNTSFCFLDIRSPGLGDTAMYLCAARKLANTGELFFGEGSRLTVL.

This sequence joins TRBV6-1 and TRBJ1-1, with D possibly being TRBD1 (6 bases). V was cut by 4 bases and J by 5 bases, with 11 bases left in between. The CDR3 has 13 amino acids. From germline, CDR1 is MNHNS and CDR2 SASEGT. The CDR3 here is CASSVTGRTEAFF. The CDR3 DNA is TGTGCCAGCAGTGTTACAGGGCGGACTGAAGCTTTCTTT.

This clone was seen just once. The CDR3 DNA follows: TGCGCCAGCAGTGGGCCAGGCCCGGGAAGGGATGAGCAGTTCTTC. Protein sequence: CASSGPGPGRDEQFF. This rearrangement joins TRBV10-1 to TRBJ2-1, with D tentatively TRBD2 (5 bases). Trimming left V 4 bases short and J 8 bases short, with 18 bases between. The CDR3 has 15 residues. CDR1 is WNHNN and CDR2 is SYGVQD in the germline V gene (reference sequence).